The entry that follows covers one TCR beta chain sequence. Its cognate antigen is unknown. This sample was taken from a study of response to subunit inactivated influenza vaccine. The study's findings and limits: That few new T cells are recruited by each seasonal influenza vaccination was the authors' suggestion.

In TCRdb, the RT-PCR reads were re-called with MiXCR into one record per CDR3 protein. The data show roughly 700,000 distinct CDR3 sequences, around 14% seen once. CDR1 is SQVTM and CDR2 is ANQGSEA in the germline V gene. V was trimmed by 7 bases and J by 5 bases, leaving 15 bases between them. The CDR3 consists of 13 residues. Sample: PBMCs from blood, taken about 13 days after vaccination. This chain links TRBV29-1 with TRBJ2-1; TRBD2 is a possible D gene (5 bases). The receptor comes from a man in his fifties or sixties who received an inactivated influenza vaccine. CDR3 DNA: TGCAGCGCCGCGGGCCTACTGAACAATGAGCAGTTCTTC. It specifies CSAAGLLNNEQFF.